A selection of T cell receptor beta chains follows, all from one sample in a study of T cells in Graves' hyperthyroidism and ophthalmopathy. TCRdb analysed the multiplex PCR reads with MiXCR anew, one entry per CDR3 protein. The sample lists roughly 700,000 distinct CDR3 sequences, around 40% occurring once. Material: blood. The receptors here all came from a middle-aged woman with Graves' hyperthyroidism. Each CDR3 is given with its conserved first and last residue. The D gene is left open where the match is weak. Where a row states a size, it is once, few, many or the class of an expanded clone; other rows omit it.

V gene,J gene,D gene,clone size,CDR3 DNA,CDR3 protein
TRBV18,TRBJ1-4,NA,NA,TGTGCCAGCTCACCAAGCAACAGAGAAGAAAAACTGTTTTTT,CASSPSNREEKLFF
TRBV19,TRBJ1-4,NA,few,TGTGCCAGTAGTAAGGGAGCGGGTGAAAAACTGTTTTTT,CASSKGAGEKLFF
TRBV7-2,TRBJ1-2,NA,NA,TGTGCCAGCAGCCTAGACGGGACCGGGGGCTATGGCTACACCTTC,CASSLDGTGGYGYTF
TRBV19,TRBJ1-3,TRBD1,NA,TGTGCCAGTAGTAGGCGAGGCACCGGGACAGCTTCGAGCTCTGGAAACACCATATATTTT,CASSRRGTGTASSSGNTIYF
TRBV20-1,TRBJ1-6,TRBD1,NA,TGCAGTGCTAACCGGGACAGGGGAAGCTCACCCCTCCACTTT,CSANRDRGSSPLHF
TRBV7-2,TRBJ2-2,NA,many,TGTGCCAGCAGCTTAAGCGGGCAGGGGGCCGGGGAGCTGTTTTTT,CASSLSGQGAGELFF
TRBV3-1,TRBJ1-3,NA,few,TGTGCCAGCAGCCAGGAGATAGGAAACACCATATATTTT,CASSQEIGNTIYF
TRBV13,TRBJ1-1,NA,NA,TGTGCCAGCGGCAAAATTGGGGCGAACACTGAAGCTTTCTTT,CASGKIGANTEAFF
TRBV7-9,TRBJ1-2,TRBD1,NA,TGTGCCAGCAGTCTCCCTCTGGGACAGAATGGCTACACCTTC,CASSLPLGQNGYTF
TRBV7-9,TRBJ1-2,NA,NA,TGTGCCAGCAGCTTGCAACAGGGACTAAACTATGGCTACACCTTC,CASSLQQGLNYGYTF
TRBV29-1,TRBJ2-5,NA,many,TGCAGCGTTGACATTAGCTGGGAGACCCAGTACTTC,CSVDISWETQYF
TRBV4-3,TRBJ2-7,NA,NA,TGCGCCAGCGGCCAGACCGTTAACTGGTCCTACGAGCAGTACTTC,CASGQTVNWSYEQYF
TRBV2,TRBJ1-6,NA,NA,TGTGCCAGCAGTTTGGAGTCCCCACCCCGCTCCTATAATTCACCCCTCCACTTT,CASSLESPPRSYNSPLHF
TRBV7-9,TRBJ1-1,NA,NA,TGTGCCAGCAGCTTCGGGACCGTACTTGTCATGAACACTGAAGCTTTCTTT,CASSFGTVLVMNTEAFF
TRBV7-9,TRBJ2-5,TRBD1,many,TGTGCCAGCAGCCCCCAGACAGGGTCGCAAGAGACCCAGTACTTC,CASSPQTGSQETQYF
TRBV24-1,TRBJ1-2,NA,many,TGTGCCACCAGTGATCCCGACATCTTAGGGTACACCTTC,CATSDPDILGYTF
TRBV29-1,TRBJ1-1,NA,many,TGCAGCGTGCTGCGGGAGCAAGCTTTCTTT,CSVLREQAFF
TRBV2,TRBJ1-5,NA,many,TGTGCCAGCAGTGACATTTGGGGGCATCAGCCCCAGCATTTT,CASSDIWGHQPQHF
TRBV7-2,TRBJ2-7,NA,many,TGTGCCAGCAGCTTAACGGGGGCATCCTACGAGCAGTACTTC,CASSLTGASYEQYF
TRBV10-3,TRBJ2-7,NA,NA,TGTACCAGCAGTTACTTAGCGGAGAGTATACTGATCTTC,CTSSYLAESILIF
TRBV7-9,TRBJ1-5,TRBD1,many,TGTGCCAGCAGCTTGACGGACAGGGGGGTAGATCAGCCCCAGCATTTT,CASSLTDRGVDQPQHF
TRBV7-9,TRBJ2-7,TRBD1,few,TGTGCCAGCAGTCCCGGGACAGGGAACGATTACGAGCAGTACTTC,CASSPGTGNDYEQYF
TRBV20-1,TRBJ2-5,NA,NA,TGCAGTGCTAGCGGTGGGGGGCCCAAAACCCAGTACTTC,CSASGGGPKTQYF
TRBV7-2,TRBJ2-7,NA,NA,TGTGCCAGCAGCTTCCAACAGGGAGGCTACGAGCAGTACTTC,CASSFQQGGYEQYF
TRBV5-8,TRBJ1-2,NA,many,TGTGCCAGCAGCTTGCCCCGGCAGGAACATGGCTACACCTTC,CASSLPRQEHGYTF
TRBV7-9,TRBJ1-1,TRBD1,NA,TGTGCCAGCAGGCAAGGGCCAGGGGGCACTGAAGCTTTCTTT,CASRQGPGGTEAFF
TRBV29-1,TRBJ1-1,TRBD1,many,TGCAGCGCTCGGACAGGACCGAACACTGAAGCTTTCTTT,CSARTGPNTEAFF
TRBV19,TRBJ1-4,NA,NA,TGTGCCAGTAGCGGCAGCCGTAATGAAAAACTGTTTTTT,CASSGSRNEKLFF
TRBV12-3/TRBV12-4,TRBJ1-2,TRBD1,few,TGTGCCAGCAGTGCAGGGGGCGGTGGTCTCGGCTATGGCTACACCTTC,CASSAGGGGLGYGYTF
TRBV6-6,TRBJ1-1,NA,NA,TGTGCCAGCAGTTACAGGGGTCAGTACACTGAAGCTTTCTTT,CASSYRGQYTEAFF
TRBV7-9,TRBJ2-7,TRBD1,few,TGTGCCAGCAGCCCCCGGATAGGACAGGGATTCTACGAGCAGTACTTC,CASSPRIGQGFYEQYF